The T cell receptor (beta chain) under discussion was sequenced for a study of cytomegalovirus exposure and HLA in healthy donors. This clone has only a few counts. The CDR3 is 13 amino acids. In germline, CDR1 is SNHLY, CDR2 FYNNEI. V dropped 3 bases and J dropped 6 bases, with 11 bases sitting between them. Use of 60 Vbeta and 13 Jbeta primers characterized the PCR. Clones were sequenced by immunoSEQ multiplex PCR, and TCRdb holds only the in-frame ones, with some missing. The table shows about 80,000 clones, with around 77% occurring only once. The rearrangement uses TRBV2 and TRBJ1-2; D unresolved. The sequence was collected from a woman in her thirties or forties in good health and CMV-seropositive. Material for sequencing was PBMCs. CDR3 nucleotide sequence: TGTGCCAGCAGTGATCCGGGGATAGATGGCTACACCTTC. It translates to CASSDPGIDGYTF.